A selection of T cell receptor beta chains follows, all from one sample in a study of follicular helper T cells after annual influenza vaccination. Profiling relied on immunoSEQ multiplex PCR, and the TCRdb table lists in-frame clones only, not all of them. The sample consists of 5,700 or so clones, approximately 88% of them appearing once. Here the sequenced sample was CXCR5+ CD38- circulating T follicular helper cells from blood, taken 7 days after influenza vaccination. The receptors stem from an adult who received the influenza vaccine. Both conserved end residues are part of each CDR3. Each record gives: D gene, V gene, clone size, J gene, CDR3 protein, CDR3 DNA. The D gene is left open where the match is weak. Clone size, where shown, is once, few, many, or a class for clones that have expanded.

D gene: NA
V gene: TRBV6-6
clone size: NA
J gene: TRBJ1-5
CDR3 protein: CASSFIDNQPQHF
CDR3 DNA: TGTGCCAGCAGTTTCATCGACAATCAGCCCCAGCATTTT

D gene: NA
V gene: TRBV4-3
clone size: NA
J gene: TRBJ2-7
CDR3 protein: CASSQTQGPSYEQYF
CDR3 DNA: TGCGCCAGCAGCCAGACCCAGGGACCCTCCTACGAGCAGTACTTC

D gene: TRBD1
V gene: TRBV16
clone size: few
J gene: TRBJ1-5
CDR3 protein: CASSQFSGGVNQPQHF
CDR3 DNA: TGTGCCAGCAGCCAATTTTCAGGGGGAGTCAATCAGCCCCAGCATTTT

D gene: NA
V gene: TRBV14
clone size: NA
J gene: TRBJ1-6
CDR3 protein: CASSRRLGGNSPLHF
CDR3 DNA: TGTGCCAGCAGCCGACGACTGGGAGGCAATTCACCCCTCCACTTT

D gene: NA
V gene: TRBV28
clone size: NA
J gene: TRBJ1-1
CDR3 protein: CASIKARGPTEAFF
CDR3 DNA: TGTGCCAGCATCAAGGCGCGGGGTCCCACTGAAGCTTTCTTT

D gene: NA
V gene: TRBV6-5
clone size: NA
J gene: TRBJ2-3
CDR3 protein: CASRALDTQYF
CDR3 DNA: TGTGCCAGCAGGGCCTTAGATACGCAGTATTTT

D gene: NA
V gene: TRBV6-6
clone size: NA
J gene: TRBJ2-5
CDR3 protein: CASSYTPGPRVPQYF
CDR3 DNA: TGTGCCAGCAGTTACACGCCGGGACCCCGGGTGCCCCAGTACTTC

D gene: NA
V gene: TRBV11-2
clone size: NA
J gene: TRBJ1-6
CDR3 protein: CASSLIEGSISPLHF
CDR3 DNA: TGTGCCAGCAGCTTGATTGAGGGTTCCATTTCACCCCTCCACTTT

D gene: NA
V gene: TRBV18
clone size: NA
J gene: TRBJ1-1
CDR3 protein: CASQTDGGAEAFF
CDR3 DNA: TGTGCCAGCCAGACTGACGGCGGGGCTGAAGCTTTCTTT

D gene: NA
V gene: TRBV19
clone size: NA
J gene: TRBJ2-2
CDR3 protein: CASSISFRGITGELFF
CDR3 DNA: TGTGCCAGTAGTATAAGCTTCAGAGGGATTACCGGGGAGCTGTTTTTT

D gene: NA
V gene: TRBV28
clone size: once
J gene: TRBJ1-5
CDR3 protein: CASSLLSDNQPQHF
CDR3 DNA: TGTGCCAGCAGTTTATTGTCCGACAATCAGCCCCAGCATTTT

D gene: TRBD2
V gene: TRBV29-1
clone size: NA
J gene: TRBJ2-3
CDR3 protein: CSVTLGRDGGTDTQYF
CDR3 DNA: TGCAGCGTGACACTAGGGAGGGACGGGGGCACAGATACGCAGTATTTT

D gene: TRBD2
V gene: TRBV7-2
clone size: NA
J gene: TRBJ2-1
CDR3 protein: CASSLMPRAGGANEQFF
CDR3 DNA: TGTGCCAGCAGCTTAATGCCAAGAGCGGGGGGGGCCAATGAGCAGTTCTTC

D gene: NA
V gene: TRBV5-4
clone size: NA
J gene: TRBJ1-3
CDR3 protein: CASSLDGVGEGNTIYF
CDR3 DNA: TGTGCCAGCAGCTTGGACGGTGTTGGTGAGGGGAACACCATATATTTT

D gene: NA
V gene: TRBV7-9
clone size: NA
J gene: TRBJ1-3
CDR3 protein: CASNSPGGSGNTIYF
CDR3 DNA: TGTGCCAGCAACTCTCCCGGGGGATCTGGAAACACCATATATTTT

D gene: NA
V gene: TRBV4-3
clone size: NA
J gene: TRBJ2-7
CDR3 protein: CASSQRLFPGDYEQYF
CDR3 DNA: TGCGCCAGCAGCCAGCGGTTATTCCCGGGAGACTACGAGCAGTACTTC

D gene: NA
V gene: TRBV11-2
clone size: NA
J gene: TRBJ2-5
CDR3 protein: CASSLDGQQTLQETQYF
CDR3 DNA: TGTGCCAGCAGCTTAGATGGTCAGCAGACCTTGCAAGAGACCCAGTACTTC

D gene: TRBD1
V gene: TRBV28
clone size: NA
J gene: TRBJ2-2
CDR3 protein: CASSFREGQVTSRMGELFF
CDR3 DNA: TGTGCCAGCAGTTTTCGTGAGGGACAGGTGACCTCGAGGATGGGGGAGCTGTTTTTT

D gene: NA
V gene: TRBV23-1
clone size: NA
J gene: TRBJ1-4
CDR3 protein: CASTIRAASVGEKLFF
CDR3 DNA: TGCGCCAGCACTATACGGGCAGCCTCCGTGGGGGAAAAACTGTTTTTT

D gene: NA
V gene: TRBV4-2
clone size: few
J gene: TRBJ2-1
CDR3 protein: CASSSMDEQFF
CDR3 DNA: TGTGCCAGCAGCTCGATGGATGAGCAGTTCTTC

D gene: TRBD1
V gene: TRBV18
clone size: NA
J gene: TRBJ2-1
CDR3 protein: CASSLTGDNNEQFF
CDR3 DNA: TGTGCCAGCTCACTTACAGGGGATAACAATGAGCAGTTCTTC

D gene: NA
V gene: TRBV19
clone size: NA
J gene: TRBJ1-5
CDR3 protein: CASSSQIDQLQHF
CDR3 DNA: TGTGCCAGTAGTAGCCAGATAGATCAGCTCCAGCATTTT

D gene: NA
V gene: TRBV30
clone size: NA
J gene: TRBJ2-5
CDR3 protein: CAWSVGVGETQYF
CDR3 DNA: TGTGCCTGGAGTGTAGGGGTGGGGGAGACCCAGTACTTC

D gene: NA
V gene: TRBV20-1
clone size: NA
J gene: TRBJ2-7
CDR3 protein: CSAQHSYEQYF
CDR3 DNA: TGCAGTGCCCAGCACTCCTACGAGCAGTACTTC

D gene: NA
V gene: TRBV2
clone size: few
J gene: TRBJ1-5
CDR3 protein: CASRTGASGSNQPQHF
CDR3 DNA: TGTGCCAGCAGGACGGGTGCGAGTGGGAGCAATCAGCCCCAGCATTTT

D gene: NA
V gene: TRBV19
clone size: NA
J gene: TRBJ2-3
CDR3 protein: CASSSRDGSGTDTQYF
CDR3 DNA: TGTGCCAGTAGTAGCCGGGACGGCTCAGGAACAGATACGCAGTATTTT

D gene: NA
V gene: TRBV10-2
clone size: NA
J gene: TRBJ2-1
CDR3 protein: CASSELGNYNEQFF
CDR3 DNA: TGCGCCAGCAGTGAGTTAGGTAACTACAATGAGCAGTTCTTC